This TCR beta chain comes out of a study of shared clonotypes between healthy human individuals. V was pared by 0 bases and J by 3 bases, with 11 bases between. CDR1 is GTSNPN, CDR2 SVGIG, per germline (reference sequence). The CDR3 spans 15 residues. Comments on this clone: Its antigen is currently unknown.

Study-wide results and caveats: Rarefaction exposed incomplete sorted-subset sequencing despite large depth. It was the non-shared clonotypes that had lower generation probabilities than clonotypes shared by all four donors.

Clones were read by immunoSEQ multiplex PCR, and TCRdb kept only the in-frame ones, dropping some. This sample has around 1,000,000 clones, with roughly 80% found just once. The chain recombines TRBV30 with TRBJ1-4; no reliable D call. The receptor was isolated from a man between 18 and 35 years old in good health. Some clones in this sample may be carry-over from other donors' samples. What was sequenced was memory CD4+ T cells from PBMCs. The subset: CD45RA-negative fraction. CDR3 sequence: CAWSVRSRANEKLFF. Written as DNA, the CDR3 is TGTGCCTGGAGTGTACGGTCAAGGGCTAATGAAAAACTGTTTTTT.